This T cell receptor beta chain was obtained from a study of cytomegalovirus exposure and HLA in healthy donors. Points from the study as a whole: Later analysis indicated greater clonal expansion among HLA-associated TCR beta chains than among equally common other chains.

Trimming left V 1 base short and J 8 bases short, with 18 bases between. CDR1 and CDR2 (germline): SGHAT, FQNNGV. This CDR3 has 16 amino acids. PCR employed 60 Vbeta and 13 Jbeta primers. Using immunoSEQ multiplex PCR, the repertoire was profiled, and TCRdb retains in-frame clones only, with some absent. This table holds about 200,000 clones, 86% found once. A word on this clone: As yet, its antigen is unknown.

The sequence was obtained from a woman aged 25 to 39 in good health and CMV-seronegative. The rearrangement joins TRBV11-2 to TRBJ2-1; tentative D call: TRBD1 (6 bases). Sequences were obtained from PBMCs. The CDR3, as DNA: TGTGCCAGCAGCTTAGGAGGACAGCCCTTGGGCTATGAGCAGTTCTTC. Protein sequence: CASSLGGQPLGYEQFF.